Each of the 17 T cell receptor beta chains below was sequenced from the same sample in a study of cytomegalovirus exposure and HLA in healthy donors. Use of 60 Vbeta and 13 Jbeta primers characterized the PCR. Produced via immunoSEQ multiplex PCR; TCRdb's table is partial and in-frame only. The sample records 100,000 to 150,000 clones, about 70% being singletons. The sequenced sample consisted of PBMCs. These receptors were obtained from a woman between 55 and 75 years old in good health and CMV-seropositive.

The chain couples TRBV19 to TRBJ2-7, with TRBD1 matching over 9 bases. The CDR3 consists of 15 residues. V dropped 3 bases and J dropped 3; count of bases not matched to a gene: 6. Germline lookup yields CDR1 LNHDA and CDR2 SQIVND (reference sequence). The CDR3, as DNA: TGTGCCAGTAGTATTTTATCGGGACAGGGCTACGAGCAGTACTTC. This translates into CASSILSGQGYEQYF. The complete variable domain, with remaining parts taken from reference TRBV19 and TRBJ2-7, reads DGGITQSPKYLFRKEGQNVTLSCEQNLNHDAMYWYRQDPGQGLRLIYYSQIVNDFQKGDIAEGYSVSREKKESFPLTVTSAQKNPTAFYLCASSILSGQGYEQYFGPGTRLTVT.

V usage is TRBV5-8 and J usage is TRBJ1-2, with TRBD1 matching 9 bases. J was trimmed by 5 bases and V by 4 bases; bases with no gene match: 12. The germline V gene has CDR1 SGHTS and CDR2 YDEGEE. This CDR3 comprises 16 residues. CDR3 residues: CASSPRPGQGGYGYTF. Written as DNA, the CDR3 is TGTGCCAGCAGCCCCCGGCCGGGACAGGGTGGTTATGGCTACACCTTC.

This chain links TRBV14 with TRBJ2-5; TRBD1 might be the D (5 bases). V shed 4 bases and J shed 4 bases, with 19 bases lying between them. The CDR3 runs to 16 residues. In germline, CDR1 is SGHDN, CDR2 FVKESK. The chain's CDR3 is CASSRDPQVRGETQYF. DNA for the CDR3: TGTGCCAGCAGCCGAGACCCTCAGGTAAGGGGAGAGACCCAGTACTTC.

CDR3 region: CASSGALAVNTEAFF. The DNA for the CDR3 is TGTGCCAGCAGTGGGGCCTTGGCAGTTAACACTGAAGCTTTCTTT. V usage is TRBV28 and J usage is TRBJ1-1; a possible D gene is TRBD1 (5 bases). V was cut by 5 bases and J by 2 bases, with 15 bases left in between. This CDR3 region has 15 residues. Looked up from germline, CDR1 is MDHEN and CDR2 is SYDVKM. The complete variable domain, with remaining parts taken from reference TRBV28 and TRBJ1-1, reads DVKVTQSSRYLVKRTGEKVFLECVQDMDHENMFWYRQDPGLGLRLIYFSYDVKMKEKGDIPEGYSVSREKKERFSLILESASTNQTSMYLCASSGALAVNTEAFFGQGTRLTVV.

In its sample, this clone was seen a few times. The rearrangement links TRBV5-1 to TRBJ1-2; no definite D call. V was pared by 2 bases and J by 2 bases, with 13 bases between. There are 15 residues in the CDR3. Germline V gives CDR1 SGHRS, CDR2 YFSETQ. The CDR3 protein is CASSFEGSSNYGYTF. DNA of the CDR3: TGCGCCAGCAGCTTTGAGGGCAGCTCGAACTATGGCTACACCTTC.

The CDR3 DNA sequence: TGCGCCAGCAGTAGGGGTAGTGGAAACACTGAAGCTTTCTTT. It specifies CASSRGSGNTEAFF. The rearrangement links TRBV10-1 to TRBJ1-1; possibly TRBD1 for D (5 bases). This CDR3 is built from 14 residues. The V and J ends lost 5 bases and 2 bases respectively, with 12 bases between them. Germline CDR1 is WNHNN and CDR2 is SYGVQD (reference sequence).

The chain links TRBV11-3 to TRBJ1-6; TRBD1 might be the D (5 bases). Trimming took off 5 bases at V and 7 bases at J, with 12 bases between the two ends. Germline values: CDR1 SGHNT, CDR2 YENEEA. CDR3 size: 14 residues. For the CDR3, the DNA is TGTGCCAGCAGCCTCGACAGCAAAAATTCACCCCTCCACTTT. This translates into CASSLDSKNSPLHF. The entire variable domain, with the rest obtained from reference TRBV11-3 and TRBJ1-6, is as follows: EAGVVQSPRYKIIEKKQPVAFWCNPISGHNTLYWYLQNLGQGPELLIRYENEEAVDDSQLPKDRFSAERLKGVDSTLKIQPAELGDSAVYLCASSLDSKNSPLHFGNGTRLTVT.

The chain employs TRBV4-1 and TRBJ2-4; 12 bases agree with TRBD2. The germline CDR1 and CDR2 sequences are MGHRA and YSYEKL. V shed 0 bases and J 7 bases; nucleotides not matched to a gene: 7. The CDR3 consists of 17 residues. CDR3 coding DNA: TGCGCCAGCAGCCAAGATCCTAGCGGGGGGGGGTGGAACATTCAGTACTTC. Encoded protein: CASSQDPSGGGWNIQYF.

The chain couples TRBV10-3 to TRBJ1-6; possibly TRBD1 for D (5 bases). Trimming removed 2 bases at V and 18 bases at J, with 20 bases between. The germline V gene encodes CDR1 ENHRY and CDR2 SYGVKD. The CDR3 consists of 14 residues. In DNA, the CDR3 is TGTGCCATCAGTGAGAGGGGAGGCGACGGCAAGTACCACTTT. It codes for CAISERGGDGKYHF.

The chain has TRBV10-2 and TRBJ1-4; 8 bases are a match to TRBD1. Germline V gene data show CDR1 as WSHSY and CDR2 as SAAADI. The CDR3 extends over 16 amino acids. With V trimmed by 7 bases and J by 8 bases, 15 bases remained unmatched. The CDR3 region has the DNA TGCGCCAGCACCGCCGGGACAGGCCCCCCGCGGGAAAAACTGTTTTTT. It translates to CASTAGTGPPREKLFF.

V is TRBV4-1 and J is TRBJ2-7; no definite D call. The germline CDR1 and CDR2 sequences are MGHRA and YSYEKL. Trimming shortened V by 0 bases and J by 4 bases, and 13 bases separated the two germline ends. The CDR3 is made up of 15 amino acids. CDR3 in DNA: TGCGCCAGCAGCCAAGACCCGGGTGAGGCGTACGAGCAGTACTTC. It specifies CASSQDPGEAYEQYF.

The chain has TRBV19 and TRBJ1-2; D is unresolved. Germline V gives CDR1 LNHDA, CDR2 SQIVND (reference sequence). The length of the CDR3 is 13 residues. Trimming removed 5 bases from V and 4 bases from J, with 11 bases in between. The CDR3 coding sequence is TGTGCCAGTAGTGAACCGCCTAGCTATGGCTACACCTTC. Residues: CASSEPPSYGYTF.

This sequence joins TRBV4-1 and TRBJ2-6; D is undetermined. CDR3 length equals 19 residues. V was clipped by 0 bases and J by 0 bases, with 15 bases between them. The germline V gene encodes CDR1 MGHRA and CDR2 YSYEKL. The CDR3 coding sequence is TGCGCCAGCAGCCAAGAAATCAGGTGGTTATTCTCTGGGGCCAACGTCCTGACTTTC. This translates into CASSQEIRWLFSGANVLTF.

This clone was counted between two and nine times. The J gene is TRBJ1-1, the V gene TRBV29-1; TRBD1 is a possible D gene (6 bases). The CDR3 extends over 17 amino acids. CDR1 is SQVTM and CDR2 is ANQGSEA in the germline V gene. The germline V and J ends were trimmed by 3 bases and 0 bases, with 20 bases remaining between them. The CDR3 region has the DNA TGCAGCGTTGACAGACAGGCCCGAGGGATCATGAACACTGAAGCTTTCTTT. The encoded protein is CSVDRQARGIMNTEAFF.

V usage is TRBV27 and J usage is TRBJ1-1; tentative D call: TRBD1 (6 bases). CDR3 size: 14 residues. The germline V gene encodes CDR1 MNHEY and CDR2 SMNVEV (reference sequence). Deletions cut 2 bases from V and 10 bases from J, with 17 bases between. The CDR3, as DNA: TGTGCCAGCAGTTTACTCCAGGGGAGTGGTAGAGCTTTCTTT. Protein sequence: CASSLLQGSGRAFF.

The chain employs TRBV10-3 and TRBJ1-1; D gene unclear. Deletions cut 5 bases from V and 0 bases from J, with 10 bases between. The CDR3 extends over 14 amino acids. The germline V gene encodes CDR1 ENHRY and CDR2 SYGVKD. The CDR3: CAISPYTLNTEAFF. CDR3 coding DNA: TGTGCCATCAGTCCGTATACTCTGAACACTGAAGCTTTCTTT.

The chain couples TRBV7-8 to TRBJ2-1, with 7 positions matching TRBD2. Trimming cost V 3 bases and J 5 bases; bases outside gene matches: 7. This CDR3 contains 15 residues. Germline CDR1 is SGHVS and CDR2 is FQNEAQ. This CDR3 is CASSFIGRGDNEQFF. CDR3 in DNA: TGTGCCAGCAGCTTTATCGGCCGGGGGGACAATGAGCAGTTCTTC.